This T cell receptor beta chain comes out of a study of control samples from healthy donors and cancer patients. Using immunoSEQ multiplex PCR, the repertoire was profiled, and TCRdb retains in-frame clones only, with some absent. This sample has about 150,000 clones; approximately 96% occur once, and the top ten carry under 8.5%. Germline-derived CDR1 and CDR2 are SGDLS and YYNGEE. The CDR3 is made up of 15 amino acids. With V trimmed by 4 bases and J by 7 bases, 6 bases remained unmatched. The V gene is TRBV9, the J gene TRBJ2-1, with 12 bases matching TRBD2. Sequences were obtained from blood. The source is a woman aged 35 to 49 in good health. CDR3 sequence: CASSPRTSGNNEQFF. CDR3 DNA sequence: TGTGCCAGCAGCCCAAGGACTAGCGGGAATAATGAGCAGTTCTTC.